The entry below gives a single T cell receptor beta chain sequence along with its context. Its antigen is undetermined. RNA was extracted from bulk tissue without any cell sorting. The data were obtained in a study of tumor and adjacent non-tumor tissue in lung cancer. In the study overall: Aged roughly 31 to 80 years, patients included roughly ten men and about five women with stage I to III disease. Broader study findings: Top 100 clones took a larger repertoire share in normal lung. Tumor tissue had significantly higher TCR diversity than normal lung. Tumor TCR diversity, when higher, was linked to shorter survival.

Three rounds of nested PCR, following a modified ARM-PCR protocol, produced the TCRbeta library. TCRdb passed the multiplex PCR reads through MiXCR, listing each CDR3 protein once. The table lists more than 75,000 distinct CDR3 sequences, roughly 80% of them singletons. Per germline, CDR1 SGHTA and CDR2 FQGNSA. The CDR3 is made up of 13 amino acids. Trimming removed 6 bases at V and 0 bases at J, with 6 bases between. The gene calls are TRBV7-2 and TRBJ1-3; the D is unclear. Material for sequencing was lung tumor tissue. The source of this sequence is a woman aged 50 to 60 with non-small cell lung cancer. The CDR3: CASSQISGNTIYF. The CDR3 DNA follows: TGTGCCAGCAGTCAAATCTCTGGAAACACCATATATTTT.